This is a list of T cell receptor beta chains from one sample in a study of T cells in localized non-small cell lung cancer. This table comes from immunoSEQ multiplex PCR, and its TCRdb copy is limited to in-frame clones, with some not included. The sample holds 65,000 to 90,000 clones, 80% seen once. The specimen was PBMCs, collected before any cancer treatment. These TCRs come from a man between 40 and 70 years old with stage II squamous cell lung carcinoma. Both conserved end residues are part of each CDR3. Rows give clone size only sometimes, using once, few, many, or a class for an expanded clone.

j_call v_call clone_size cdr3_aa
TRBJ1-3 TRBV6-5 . CASSYGGSLSGNTIYF
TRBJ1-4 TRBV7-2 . CASSLVGAGVNEKLFF
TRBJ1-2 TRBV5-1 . CASSLDGQPYGYTF
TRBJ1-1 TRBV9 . CASSSGLSTPTFF
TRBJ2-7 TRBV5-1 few CASSLAGTRVREQYF
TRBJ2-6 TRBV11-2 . CASSPGTALLDVLTF
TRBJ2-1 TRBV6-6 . CASNPGGGSYNEQFF
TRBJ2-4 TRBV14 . CASSPGPFRGNIQYF
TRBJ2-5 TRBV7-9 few CASSQGLAGGRETQYF
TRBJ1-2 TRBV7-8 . CASSLSRPGQTGYTF
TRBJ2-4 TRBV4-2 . CASSQDLDVGLDKNIQYF
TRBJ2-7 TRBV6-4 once CASRDVREQYF
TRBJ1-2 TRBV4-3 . CASRGRYGYTF
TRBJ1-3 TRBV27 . CASSADSRNTIYF
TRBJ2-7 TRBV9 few CASSQEASGSYEQYF
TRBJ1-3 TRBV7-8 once CASSTGTGGSGNTIYF
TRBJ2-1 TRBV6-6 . CAISMRNSSNEQFF
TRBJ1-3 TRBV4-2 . CASSQVQGSGNTIYF
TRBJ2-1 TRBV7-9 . CASSVSSQGAMNEQFF
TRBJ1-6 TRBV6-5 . CASTTSHRPLHF
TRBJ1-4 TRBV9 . CASSPGWDGFEKLFF
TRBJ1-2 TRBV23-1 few CAGRGPYGYTF
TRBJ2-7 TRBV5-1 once CASSTVGQAYEQYF
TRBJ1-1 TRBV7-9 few CASSLVTGKGNTEAFF
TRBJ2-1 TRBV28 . CASSYLADYYNEQFF
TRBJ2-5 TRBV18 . CASSPRRNQETQYF
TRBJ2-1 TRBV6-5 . CASSKTGGSYNEQFF
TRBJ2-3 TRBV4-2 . CASSQDPLGPGDTQYF
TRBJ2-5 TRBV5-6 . CASSRDVRSETQYF
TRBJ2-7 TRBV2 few CASSESPAGGPYEQYF
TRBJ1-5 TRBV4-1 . CASSQVWTANQPQHF
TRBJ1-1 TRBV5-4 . CASSLVDRAAEAFF
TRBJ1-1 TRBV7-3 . CASSTRQGTEAFF
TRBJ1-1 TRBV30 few CAWTTTLDTEAFF
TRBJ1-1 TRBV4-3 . CASSPREGTEAFF
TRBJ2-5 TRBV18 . CASSPQGTQETQYF
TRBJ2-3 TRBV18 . CASSHQGARGTDTQYF
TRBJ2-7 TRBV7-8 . CASSFTQGDSYEQYF
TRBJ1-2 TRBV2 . CASRVDTGTERYGYTF
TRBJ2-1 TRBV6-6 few CASTPRGGRNEQFF
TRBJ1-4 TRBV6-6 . CASSYPSRDRGEKLFF
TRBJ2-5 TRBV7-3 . CASSSTGGLETQYF
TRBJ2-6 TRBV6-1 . CASSEVGGYVSGANVLTF
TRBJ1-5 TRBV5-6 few CASSLRDYSNQPQHF
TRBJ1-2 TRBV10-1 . CASRGDRPNYGYTF
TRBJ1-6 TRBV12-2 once CASHSNSPLHF
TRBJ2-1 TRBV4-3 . CASSQGQFNEQFF
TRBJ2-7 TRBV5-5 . CASSSAQAGSYEQYF